These 18 T cell receptor beta chains share one sample of origin, sequenced in a study of blood T cell repertoires in COVID-19. Some clones are missing from TCRdb's copy, which holds only in-frame ones; the method was immunoSEQ multiplex PCR. The sample comprises approximately 290,000 clones, 87% of which are singletons, and about 2.5% rests with the top ten. Sequencing was carried out using peripheral blood. Receptor source: a man between 18 and 29 years old with active or convalescent COVID-19.

V gene TRBV27 combines with J gene TRBJ1-1; unclear D gene. In germline, CDR1 is MNHEY, CDR2 SMNVEV (reference sequence). Trimming shortened V by 3 bases and J by 2 bases, and 7 bases separated the two germline ends. The CDR3 is 13 residues long. CDR3 protein: CASSLNRNTEAFF. In DNA form, the CDR3 reads TGTGCCAGCAGTTTGAACAGAAACACTGAAGCTTTCTTT.

The V call is TRBV28, the J call TRBJ2-3; tentatively, D is TRBD2 (5 bases). Germline V lookup: CDR1 MDHEN, CDR2 SYDVKM. CDR3 length equals 18 residues. V lost 1 base and J lost 6, with 23 bases in between. Written as DNA, the CDR3 is TGTGCCAGCAGTTTATTAAGAGGGAGCGACAAACGGCTCGATACGCAGTATTTT. This sequence encodes CASSLLRGSDKRLDTQYF.

The chain joins TRBV6-5 to TRBJ1-3; 7 bases are a match to TRBD1. The CDR3 extends over 15 amino acids. The junction had 9 bases not matched to a gene; V was cut back by 6 bases and J by 4 bases. Germline V gene sequence: CDR1 MNHEY, CDR2 SVGAGI. In nucleotides, the CDR3 is TGTGCCAGCAGAAGCGAGGGGGCGTTAGGAAACACCATATATTTT. Amino acids: CASRSEGALGNTIYF.

The rearrangement uses TRBV28 and TRBJ2-2, with 8 bases lining up with TRBD2. Germline trimming cut 6 bases from V and 0 bases from J; bases unmatched to any gene: 9. This CDR3 has 17 residues. Germline V CDR1 and CDR2: MDHEN, SYDVKM. As DNA, the CDR3 is TGTGCCAGCAGCTACACCTCGGGACTAGCGAACACCGGGGAGCTGTTTTTT. Amino acid sequence: CASSYTSGLANTGELFF.

The chain has TRBV3-1 (or the pseudogene TRBV3-2) and TRBJ1-3; 8 nucleotides line up with TRBD1. The germline gives CDR1 LGHDT, CDR2 YNNKEL (reference sequence). This CDR3 spans 17 amino acids. Trimming at V came to 4 bases and at J to 2 bases, leaving 10 bases not matched to a gene. The CDR3 region is CASSREQGVWAGNTIYF. The DNA of the CDR3 is TGTGCCAGCAGCCGAGAACAGGGGGTATGGGCTGGAAACACCATATATTTT.

The J gene is TRBJ1-1, the V gene TRBV19; D not certain. Germline values: CDR1 LNHDA, CDR2 SQIVND (reference sequence). The CDR3 loop spans 12 amino acids. V dropped 3 bases and J dropped 5 bases, with 7 bases sitting between them. CDR3 sequence reads: CASSIGRTEAFF. The CDR3, as DNA: TGTGCCAGTAGTATCGGGAGGACTGAAGCTTTCTTT.

V usage is TRBV6-5 and J usage is TRBJ2-7; possibly TRBD2 for D (5 bases). The CDR3 length is 14 residues. Germline CDR1 is MNHEY and CDR2 is SVGAGI. V lost 2 bases to trimming and J lost 5 bases, with 13 bases between them. The CDR3 loop is CASSYQTGSDEQYF. CDR3 sequence (DNA): TGTGCCAGCAGTTACCAAACGGGGTCGGACGAGCAGTACTTC.

The chain links TRBV28 to TRBJ1-4, with D hard to call. This CDR3 contains 16 residues. V was pared by 2 bases and J by 0 bases, with 10 bases between. Germline V lookup: CDR1 MDHEN, CDR2 SYDVKM. The CDR3 region has the DNA TGTGCCAGCAGTTTAGGGAGCCGAGCAACTAATGAAAAACTGTTTTTT. Protein product: CASSLGSRATNEKLFF.

The rearrangement uses TRBV5-1 and TRBJ1-5, with unresolved D. Germline loops: CDR1 SGHRS, CDR2 YFSETQ. The V end was cut by 1 base, the J end by 7 bases, with 12 bases between. The CDR3 length is 14 residues. CDR3 amino acids: CASSLRLGGQPQHF. In DNA form, the CDR3 reads TGCGCCAGCAGCTTGAGATTGGGCGGGCAGCCCCAGCATTTT. The full variable domain, its missing parts supplied by reference TRBV5-1 and TRBJ1-5, is KAGVTQTPRYLIKTRGQQVTLSCSPISGHRSVSWYQQTPGQGLQFLFEYFSETQRNKGNFPGRFSGRQFSNSRSEMNVSTLELGDSALYLCASSLRLGGQPQHFGDGTRLSIL.

The chain recombines TRBV4-2 with TRBJ1-2; unclear D gene. Germline V gives CDR1 LGHNA, CDR2 YNFKEQ. V was trimmed by 0 bases and J by 8 bases, leaving 16 bases between them. This CDR3 spans 15 amino acids. In DNA, the CDR3 is TGTGCCAGCAGCCAAGAAGGACGGGGAGAGGTAGGCTACACCTTC. It is translated as CASSQEGRGEVGYTF.

This clone came up a few times. CDR3 residues: CSAWGQDPNGYTF. CDR3 nucleotides: TGCAGCGCCTGGGGGCAGGACCCAAATGGCTACACCTTC. This sequence joins TRBV29-1 and TRBJ1-2, with D perhaps matching TRBD1 (6 bases). The germline V gene encodes CDR1 SQVTM and CDR2 ANQGSEA. The CDR3 has 13 amino acids. V dropped 7 bases and J dropped 6 bases, with 18 bases sitting between them.

The CDR3 here is CASRVDRFQETQYF. The CDR3 bases are TGTGCCAGCAGGGTGGACAGGTTCCAAGAGACCCAGTACTTC. The chain has TRBV7-9 and TRBJ2-5; 7 bases agree with TRBD1. Germline-derived CDR1 and CDR2 are SEHNR and FQNEAQ (reference sequence). Trimming took 6 bases from V and 1 from J; bases not matched to a gene: 5. The CDR3 has 14 amino acids.

The V call is TRBV4-3, the J call TRBJ1-1, with D maybe TRBD1 (6 bases). V was pared by 0 bases and J by 2 bases, with 13 bases between. Looked up from germline, CDR1 is LGHNA and CDR2 is YSLEER. The CDR3 covers 16 residues. The CDR3: CASSQDTGHLNTEAFF. As DNA, the CDR3 is TGCGCCAGCAGCCAAGATACGGGACACCTTAACACTGAAGCTTTCTTT.

The chain combines TRBV6-1 with TRBJ1-1; D unclear. Germline CDR1 is MNHNS and CDR2 is SASEGT. The CDR3 is 15 amino acids. Trimming pared 0 bases from V and 2 bases from J, leaving 10 bases between. CDR3 protein: CASSEARFRNTEAFF. The CDR3 DNA reads as TGTGCCAGCAGTGAAGCGCGGTTCAGAAACACTGAAGCTTTCTTT.

This chain uses TRBV5-1 with TRBJ1-3; no clear D gene. Trimming took off 0 bases at V and 1 base at J, with 8 bases between the two ends. CDR1 is SGHRS and CDR2 is YFSETQ in the germline V gene. The CDR3 loop spans 15 amino acids. The CDR3 DNA sequence: TGCGCCAGCAGCTTGGACCGGGGTTCTGGAAACACCATATATTTT. This translates into CASSLDRGSGNTIYF. Full variable domain (remainder filled in from reference TRBV5-1 and TRBJ1-3): KAGVTQTPRYLIKTRGQQVTLSCSPISGHRSVSWYQQTPGQGLQFLFEYFSETQRNKGNFPGRFSGRQFSNSRSEMNVSTLELGDSALYLCASSLDRGSGNTIYFGEGSWLTVV.

This chain connects TRBV7-6 to TRBJ2-5, with 11 bases lining up with TRBD2. Germline V gene data show CDR1 as SGHVS and CDR2 as FNYEAQ. Germline trimming cut 0 bases from V and 4 bases from J; bases unmatched to any gene: 4. There are 16 residues in the CDR3. The CDR3 loop is CASSLAVAGGLETQYF. The CDR3 DNA reads TGTGCCAGCAGCTTAGCGGTAGCGGGGGGGCTAGAGACCCAGTACTTC. The entire variable domain, with the rest obtained from reference TRBV7-6 and TRBJ2-5, is as follows: GAGVSQSPRYKVTKRGQDVALRCDPISGHVSLYWYRQALGQGPEFLTYFNYEAQQDKSGLPNDRFSAERPEGSISTLTIQRTEQRDSAMYRCASSLAVAGGLETQYFGPGTRLLVL.

This chain links TRBV11-3 with TRBJ1-5; 9 bases are shared with TRBD1. Germline trimming cut 4 bases from V and 6 bases from J; bases unmatched to any gene: 10. The CDR3 spans 16 residues. CDR1 and CDR2 from the germline V gene are SGHNT and YENEEA. CDR3 nucleotide sequence: TGTGCCAGCAGCTCACCGGGACAGGGTTGGGTTCAGCCCCAGCATTTT. It codes for CASSSPGQGWVQPQHF.

V gene TRBV15 combines with J gene TRBJ1-5, with 7 bases lining up with TRBD1. The germline V gene has CDR1 LNHNV and CDR2 YYDKDF (reference sequence). V lost 5 bases, J lost 3 bases, and 13 bases stayed unmatched. This CDR3 is 17 amino acids long. This CDR3 reads CATSSTAGQVTNQPQHF. CDR3 nucleotide sequence: TGTGCCACCAGCTCGACGGCCGGACAGGTGACCAATCAGCCCCAGCATTTT.